This T cell receptor (beta chain) was documented in a study of patients and donors after allogeneic stem cell transplantation (dated by TCRdb to between 2020 and 2021). Receptor libraries were prepared by RT-PCR. Reads for this sample came from a NextSeq 550. TCRdb applied fastp at Q25 and MiXCR to the public reads, then kept only in-frame beta chains. One record per CDR3 amino acid sequence lists the most common genes and DNA. The sample table holds 70,000 or so distinct CDR3 sequences, of which 26% were seen once. 26% of the sample goes to the ten largest clones. Trimming accounts for 3 bases at V and 3 bases at J, while the number of junction bases matched to no gene is 10. There are 16 amino acids in the CDR3, from cysteine to phenylalanine inclusive. The only DNA kept is the CDR3, 48 bases in frame from the first base. The germline V gene gives CDR1 as ENHRY and CDR2 as SYGVKD. This clonotype was observed a few times. Its antigen specificity is not known. Per-nucleotide qualities are absent, and no much larger clonotype sits a single base away.

The sequencing sample was made of blood, either unsorted or a sorted T cell fraction (not recorded which). This receptor was identified in a human donor who was either an allogeneic HSCT recipient or a stem cell or donor lymphocyte infusion donor (not recorded which). It is not recorded whose cells these are; they may come from a transplant donor. The chain links TRBV10-3 with TRBJ2-5; 7 nucleotides in the junction match TRBD2. The base sequence is TGTGCCATCAGTGATGGGGACTATGGTGGTGAAGAGACCCAGTACTTC. Its translation reads: CAISDGDYGGEETQYF.